The T cell receptor (beta chain) under discussion was sequenced for a study of T cells in Graves' hyperthyroidism and ophthalmopathy. Regarding the study as a whole: Ophthalmopathy was identified by the model a median approximately 6.4 months ahead of onset.

Diagnosis relied on clinical symptoms, serum thyroxine and TRAb, thyroid ultrasound and orbital computed tomography. The germline gives CDR1 SNHLY, CDR2 FYNNEI. The CDR3 consists of 12 residues. The ends were cut back, 5 bases at V and 7 bases at J, with 12 bases in the middle. Template material for amplifying TCR beta CDR3 regions consisted of RNA transcripts. The HTBI primer set was used in a first-round RT-PCR of the TCR CDR3. TCRdb fed the multiplex PCR reads into MiXCR, producing one record per CDR3 protein. The sample consists of 480,000 or so distinct CDR3 sequences, approximately 48% of them appearing once. As to this clonotype: The antigen remains undetermined.

The chain is built from TRBV2 and TRBJ2-7, with TRBD2 as a possible D gene (6 bases). Specimen: peripheral blood or thyroid tissue (not recorded which). This sequence originates from an adult woman with Graves' disease, either hyperthyroidism or ophthalmopathy (not recorded which). The CDR3 DNA is TGTGCCAGCAGTCCCCGGGAGCGGGAGCAGTACTTC. Residues: CASSPREREQYF.